What follows are 20 T cell receptor beta chains derived from one specimen sequenced in a study of blood T cell repertoires in COVID-19. TCRdb's table, derived via immunoSEQ multiplex PCR, lists solely in-frame clones and lacks some. The sample has 30,000 to 40,000 clones; just over 85% are singletons. The sample was peripheral blood. These receptors were obtained from a human donor in a cohort sampled during active COVID-19.

V gene TRBV7-6 combines with J gene TRBJ2-3; 7 bases are a match to TRBD1. Germline V gene data show CDR1 as SGHVS and CDR2 as FNYEAQ. The CDR3 length is 16 residues. Trimming removed 3 bases from V and 1 base from J; junction bases left unmatched: 7. The CDR3, as DNA: TGTGCCAGCAGCTTTGAGGGTACAGGGGGCACAGATACGCAGTATTTT. Translated: CASSFEGTGGTDTQYF.

This clone was seen once. V is TRBV6-5 and J is TRBJ2-7; 9 nucleotides align to TRBD1. CDR3 length: 14 residues. V shed 5 bases, J shed 4 bases, and the junction held 6 bases outside the gene matches. CDR1 and CDR2 (germline): MNHEY, SVGAGI. CDR3: CASSPQGAGYEQYF. CDR3 sequence (DNA): TGTGCCAGCAGTCCACAGGGGGCGGGGTACGAGCAGTACTTC.

This clone showed up just once. The chain recombines TRBV28 with TRBJ2-2, with D possibly TRBD2 on 7 matching bases. This CDR3 is built from 15 residues. Trimming took 2 bases from V and 13 from J, leaving 20 bases between them. The germline gives CDR1 MDHEN, CDR2 SYDVKM. Here the CDR3 reads CASSLRGGGQGALFF. CDR3 nucleotide sequence: TGTGCCAGCAGTTTAAGAGGGGGAGGGCAGGGCGCGCTGTTTTTT.

This chain joins TRBV27 and TRBJ2-1, with 7 bases lining up with TRBD2. Germline V CDR1 and CDR2: MNHEY, SMNVEV (reference sequence). Germline trimming cut 5 bases from V and 10 bases from J; bases unmatched to any gene: 17. The CDR3 loop spans 16 amino acids. The CDR3 here is CASSPRTRVNNEEQFF. In nucleotides, the CDR3 is TGTGCCAGCAGTCCACGGACTAGAGTTAACAATGAGGAGCAGTTCTTC.

This clone is a singleton in its sample. V usage is TRBV4-2 and J usage is TRBJ2-2; 14 nucleotides match TRBD2. V was clipped by 3 bases and J by 3 bases; unmatched bases: 3. Germline V gene data show CDR1 as LGHNA and CDR2 as YNFKEQ. The CDR3 runs to 17 residues. The chain's CDR3 is CASSQRLAGGDTGELFF. In DNA, the CDR3 is TGTGCCAGCAGCCAGAGACTAGCGGGAGGGGACACCGGGGAGCTGTTTTTT.

J is TRBJ2-5 and V is TRBV29-1; D is unclear. V shed 4 bases and J shed 0 bases, with 15 bases lying between them. Germline-derived CDR1 and CDR2 are SQVTM and ANQGSEA. The CDR3 is 15 residues long. CDR3: CSVAQLPRYQETQYF. As DNA, the CDR3 is TGCAGCGTTGCACAACTACCTAGGTACCAAGAGACCCAGTACTTC.

V is TRBV19 and J is TRBJ2-3, with TRBD2 identical over 8 bases. The CDR3 covers 17 residues. Germline V gene sequence: CDR1 LNHDA, CDR2 SQIVND (reference sequence). The V segment lost 5 bases and the J segment 8 bases; nucleotides outside the gene matches: 18. The CDR3, as DNA: TGTGCCAGTAGTTCCCCGTCGGCGGGGGGAACGCAGGGTACGCAGTATTTT. Its translation: CASSSPSAGGTQGTQYF.

V gene TRBV5-1 combines with J gene TRBJ2-4, with a weak D call TRBD2 (5 bases). Per the germline V gene, CDR1 is SGHRS and CDR2 is YFSETQ. The CDR3 has 16 amino acids. V was trimmed by 1 base and J by 6 bases, leaving 17 bases between them. In DNA form, the CDR3 reads TGCGCCAGCAGCTTGTCGGGGATAAGGACCTTAAACATTCAGTACTTC. This translates into CASSLSGIRTLNIQYF. Full variable domain (outside the CDR3, taken from reference TRBV5-1 and TRBJ2-4): KAGVTQTPRYLIKTRGQQVTLSCSPISGHRSVSWYQQTPGQGLQFLFEYFSETQRNKGNFPGRFSGRQFSNSRSEMNVSTLELGDSALYLCASSLSGIRTLNIQYFGAGTRLSVL.

The sample holds one count of this clone. J is TRBJ2-3 and V is TRBV6-4, with TRBD1 as a possible D gene (6 bases). Trimming took off 4 bases at V and 5 bases at J, with 13 bases between the two ends. This CDR3 has 14 residues. Germline V gives CDR1 MRHNA, CDR2 SNTAGT. The chain's CDR3 is CASSVGPGVDTQYF. CDR3 nucleotide sequence: TGTGCCAGCAGTGTGGGCCCAGGGGTAGATACGCAGTATTTT.

The chain carries TRBV7-6 and TRBJ2-7, with D maybe TRBD2 (7 bases). Germline V gene lookup returns CDR1 SGHVS and CDR2 FNYEAQ. Trimming took 1 base from V and 3 from J, leaving 22 bases between them. This CDR3 is built from 18 residues. In DNA form, the CDR3 reads TGTGCCAGCAGCTTAGATGAGGGGGGGTTGAGGACTAACTACGAGCAGTACTTC. Translating it yields CASSLDEGGLRTNYEQYF.

This sequence joins TRBV6-5 and TRBJ2-3, with a weak D call TRBD1 (5 bases). This CDR3 region has 13 residues. Trimming left V 5 bases short and J 2 bases short, with 8 bases between. Per the germline V gene, CDR1 is MNHEY and CDR2 is SVGAGI. CDR3 nucleotide sequence: TGTGCCAGCAGTCGACAGTTCACAGATACGCAGTATTTT. Its protein is CASSRQFTDTQYF.

The J gene is TRBJ2-1, the V gene TRBV4-3, with a tentative D call TRBD2 (6 bases). CDR1 and CDR2 from the germline V gene are LGHNA and YSLEER. The CDR3 runs to 13 residues. Trimming took off 0 bases at V and 9 bases at J, with 9 bases between the two ends. This CDR3 is CASSQDWTTEQFF. CDR3 DNA sequence: TGCGCCAGCAGCCAAGACTGGACTACTGAGCAGTTCTTC.

The chain has TRBV5-1 and TRBJ2-1; 7 nucleotides agree with TRBD1. The V and J ends lost 4 bases and 8 bases, in that order; junction bases with no gene match: 12. CDR1 is SGHRS and CDR2 is YFSETQ in the germline V gene. The CDR3 is made up of 15 amino acids. Written as DNA, the CDR3 is TGCGCCAGCAGCCCACGAAGGACAGGAGAGGATGAGCAGTTCTTC. Protein product: CASSPRRTGEDEQFF.

The chain joins TRBV7-2 to TRBJ2-3; TRBD1 agrees at 7 bases. Germline assignment: CDR1 SGHTA and CDR2 FQGNSA. The CDR3 spans 14 residues. Trimming took 1 base from V and 9 from J; bases not matched to a gene: 7. CDR3 protein: CASSLGGGSETQYF. CDR3 bases: TGTGCCAGCAGCTTAGGAGGGGGCTCCGAGACGCAGTATTTT.

This chain joins TRBV11-3 and TRBJ2-5; 8 bases are a match to TRBD2. Germline V gives CDR1 SGHNT, CDR2 YENEEA. With V trimmed by 1 base and J by 3 bases, 4 bases remained unmatched. The CDR3 sequence is 15 residues long. DNA of the CDR3: TGTGCCAGCAGCTTAGGAGGACTAGCAGAAGAGACCCAGTACTTC. The encoded protein is CASSLGGLAEETQYF.

The chain carries TRBV19 and TRBJ2-5, with 8 bases aligning to TRBD2. This CDR3 region has 13 residues. The germline V gene encodes CDR1 LNHDA and CDR2 SQIVND (reference sequence). V lost 6 bases to trimming and J lost 1 base; unmatched junction nucleotides: 1. The CDR3 nucleotides read TGTGCCAGTAGAACTAGCGGCCAAGAGACCCAGTACTTC. Translating it yields CASRTSGQETQYF.

The gene calls are TRBV2 and TRBJ1-5; 7 nucleotides line up with TRBD1. CDR3 length: 18 amino acids. V shed 2 bases, J shed 6 bases, and the junction held 16 bases outside the gene matches. Germline assignment: CDR1 SNHLY and CDR2 FYNNEI. The DNA of the CDR3 is TGTGCCAGCAGTGAACCGCCCGGGAGGGGGCCCAAAGGTCAGCCCCAGCATTTT. Amino acid sequence: CASSEPPGRGPKGQPQHF.

To note about this clone: The junction does not match germline at one end; this may be a read error. The CDR3 spells CVSSVPGQGGKFF. The DNA of the CDR3 is TGTGTCAGTAGCGTCCCGGGACAGGGGGGAAAGTTCTTC. This chain uses TRBV19 with TRBJ2-1; 11 bases are shared with TRBD1. Per the germline V gene, CDR1 is LNHDA and CDR2 is SQIVND (reference sequence). The CDR3 is 13 amino acids. The full variable domain, rest sourced from reference TRBV19 and TRBJ2-1, is DGGITQSPKYLFRKEGQNVTLSCEQNLNHDAMYWYRQDPGQGLRLIYYSQIVNDFQKGDIAEGYSVSREKKESFPLTVTSAQKNPTAFYLCVSSVPGQGGKFFGPGTRLTVL.

V gene TRBV4-3 combines with J gene TRBJ2-7; a possible D gene is TRBD2 (6 bases). CDR1 and CDR2 (germline): LGHNA, YSLEER. This CDR3 has 15 amino acids. Trimming shortened V by 0 bases and J by 2 bases, and 11 bases separated the two germline ends. The CDR3 here is CASSQEAGFAYEQYF. The CDR3 nucleotides read TGCGCCAGCAGCCAAGAAGCGGGTTTCGCCTACGAGCAGTACTTC.

The V and J genes are TRBV7-9 and TRBJ2-2; the match to TRBD1 covers 7 bases. V dropped 4 bases and J dropped 7; count of bases not matched to a gene: 12. This CDR3 comprises 16 residues. CDR1 is SEHNR and CDR2 is FQNEAQ in the germline V gene (reference sequence). CDR3 bases: TGTGCCAGCAGCTATCCCCGGGGACAGAATTACGGGGAGCTGTTTTTT. It translates to CASSYPRGQNYGELFF.